Following are 28 T cell receptor beta chains from one sample sequenced in a study of cytomegalovirus exposure and HLA in healthy donors. Assay used: immunoSEQ multiplex PCR; TCRdb lists only in-frame clones, some missing. The sample carries some 140,000 clones, roughly 87% recorded once. Sequenced: PBMCs. These receptors were obtained from a woman under 30 in good health and CMV-seropositive.

This rearrangement joins TRBV28 to TRBJ1-2; 10 nucleotides align to TRBD1. The trim removed 6 bases at V and 7 bases at J, leaving 8 bases unmatched. The V gene's germline CDR1 is MDHEN and CDR2 SYDVKM. This CDR3 region has 14 residues. CDR3 in DNA: TGTGCCAGCAGCCGTAGACAGGGGGCGCCTGGCTACACCTTC. Translation: CASSRRQGAPGYTF.

The genes are TRBV6-5 and TRBJ2-3; 9 bases line up with TRBD2. CDR3 size: 14 residues. V trimming: 5 bases; J trimming: 4 bases; junction bases outside the gene matches: 4. Germline V lookup: CDR1 MNHEY, CDR2 SVGAGI. DNA of the CDR3: TGTGCCAGCAGTCGACTAGCGGTCGCAGATACGCAGTATTTT. This codes for CASSRLAVADTQYF.

The gene calls are TRBV19 and TRBJ2-2; the D is unclear. Trimming stripped 0 bases from V and 6 bases from J, with 8 bases between. CDR1 LNHDA and CDR2 SQIVND come from the germline V gene (reference sequence). The CDR3 length is 14 residues. The CDR3 DNA reads as TGTGCCAGTAGTATAGATGCTAGTTCCGGGGAGCTGTTTTTT. Translated, it gives CASSIDASSGELFF.

The rearrangement links TRBV15 to TRBJ1-1; D unclear. Germline loops: CDR1 LNHNV, CDR2 YYDKDF (reference sequence). The CDR3 extends over 15 amino acids. The ends were cut back, 0 bases at V and 1 base at J, with 9 bases in the middle. CDR3: CATSRDQPGNTEAFF. The CDR3 region has the DNA TGTGCCACCAGCAGAGATCAGCCGGGGAACACTGAAGCTTTCTTT.

This chain links TRBV19 with TRBJ1-2, with D unresolved. The germline gives CDR1 LNHDA, CDR2 SQIVND (reference sequence). V was clipped by 5 bases and J by 5 bases, with 15 bases between them. The CDR3 runs to 14 residues. The CDR3 sequence is CASSVGPGSYGYTF. DNA of the CDR3: TGTGCCAGTAGTGTGGGTCCGGGATCTTATGGCTACACCTTC.

The chain uses TRBV18 and TRBJ1-4; TRBD1 is a possible D gene (6 bases). This CDR3 is 15 amino acids long. The germline V and J ends were trimmed by 4 bases and 0 bases, with 9 bases remaining between them. Germline assignment: CDR1 KGHSH and CDR2 LQKENI. CDR3 region: CASSLQGPTNEKLFF. CDR3 coding DNA: TGTGCCAGCTCACTACAGGGCCCAACTAATGAAAAACTGTTTTTT.

The rearrangement joins TRBV27 to TRBJ2-5, with 8 bases fitting TRBD2. The CDR3 runs 16 residues. V shed 8 bases and J 4 bases; nucleotides not matched to a gene: 15. Germline CDR1 MNHEY, CDR2 SMNVEV (reference sequence). CDR3 protein: CASSGGGLLVGETQYF. For the CDR3, the DNA is TGTGCCAGCTCGGGGGGGGGCCTGTTAGTAGGAGAGACCCAGTACTTC.

This clone was seen once. The J gene is TRBJ1-6, the V gene TRBV5-5, with TRBD1 identical over 9 bases. Germline trimming cut 1 base from V and 5 bases from J; bases unmatched to any gene: 1. Germline CDR1 and CDR2: SGHKS and YYEKEE (reference sequence). The CDR3 is 15 residues long. CDR3 bases: TGTGCCAGCAGCTTGAGACAGGGGGATAATTCACCCCTCCACTTT. It codes for CASSLRQGDNSPLHF.

This chain joins TRBV9 and TRBJ2-1, with D tentatively TRBD2 (7 bases). The V end lost 4 bases, the J end lost 8 bases, and 13 bases lay between the germline ends. Germline CDR1 reads SGDLS; CDR2 reads YYNGEE. CDR3 length equals 13 residues. The CDR3 sequence is CASSPGGLYEQFF. CDR3 sequence (DNA): TGTGCCAGCAGCCCGGGGGGCTTGTATGAGCAGTTCTTC.

The rearrangement joins TRBV13 to TRBJ2-7, with 7 bases matching TRBD2. CDR3 length: 14 residues. The germline V gene encodes CDR1 PRHDT and CDR2 FYEKMQ (reference sequence). V gave up 5 bases and J gave up 5 bases; unmatched junction bases: 9. The DNA of the CDR3 is TGTGCCAGCAGCCGGAGGGAGCGGGGAAACGAGCAGTACTTC. Its translation: CASSRRERGNEQYF.

In its sample, this clone was seen once. This sequence joins TRBV6-1 and TRBJ2-7, with D perhaps TRBD2 (6 bases). The ends were cut back, 3 bases at V and 0 bases at J, with 9 bases in the middle. The CDR3 extends over 14 amino acids. Germline CDR1 is MNHNS and CDR2 is SASEGT. The CDR3 bases are TGTGCCAGCAGTGAGCGGGGTCCCTCCTACGAGCAGTACTTC. Translation gives CASSERGPSYEQYF.

In nucleotides, the CDR3 is TGTGCCAGCAGCTTACGGCGGACAGGGACTAATGAAAAACTGTTTTTT. It yields the protein CASSLRRTGTNEKLFF. V usage is TRBV7-2 and J usage is TRBJ1-4; the match to TRBD1 covers 8 bases. This CDR3 is 16 amino acids long. The V gene's germline CDR1 is SGHTA and CDR2 FQGNSA. With V trimmed by 2 bases and J by 2 bases, 4 bases remained unmatched.

This clone was seen a single time. This sequence joins TRBV11-3 and TRBJ2-3; maybe TRBD2 (5 bases). The CDR3 is 16 residues long. The V and J ends lost 4 bases and 1 base respectively, with 15 bases between them. CDR1 is SGHNT, CDR2 YENEEA, per germline. The CDR3 protein is CASSSGGGVGTDTQYF. DNA for the CDR3: TGTGCCAGCAGCTCAGGAGGTGGGGTCGGCACAGATACGCAGTATTTT.

The chain recombines TRBV7-2 with TRBJ2-7, with D tentatively TRBD1 (5 bases). The CDR3 has 14 amino acids. Trimming removed 1 base at V and 6 bases at J, with 13 bases between. Germline V gives CDR1 SGHTA, CDR2 FQGNSA. The CDR3 DNA reads as TGTGCCAGCAGCTTAGTTGGGCCAGGGTCCGAGCAGTACTTC. The encoded protein is CASSLVGPGSEQYF.

The chain links TRBV28 to TRBJ2-5; the D gene is possibly TRBD1 (6 bases). V shed 6 bases and J shed 2 bases, with 13 bases lying between them. Germline V lookup: CDR1 MDHEN, CDR2 SYDVKM. The CDR3 has 14 amino acids. CDR3 protein: CASSRDRNQETQYF. CDR3 DNA: TGTGCCAGCAGCCGAGACAGGAATCAAGAGACCCAGTACTTC.

V gene TRBV7-2 combines with J gene TRBJ1-1, with 10 bases fitting TRBD1. The germline V gene encodes CDR1 SGHTA and CDR2 FQGNSA. Germline trimming cut 5 bases from V and 4 bases from J; bases unmatched to any gene: 13. The CDR3 has 17 residues. CDR3 amino acids: CASSALGQGTSSTEAFF. CDR3 DNA sequence: TGTGCCAGCAGCGCCCTGGGACAGGGGACAAGTAGCACTGAAGCTTTCTTT.

This rearrangement joins TRBV4-1 to TRBJ2-1; perhaps TRBD2 as D (6 bases). CDR3 size: 15 residues. The germline gives CDR1 MGHRA, CDR2 YSYEKL. Trimming removed 0 bases from V and 8 bases from J, with 14 bases in between. CDR3 DNA sequence: TGCGCCAGCAGCCAAGAAATTCGGAGGGGCGATGAGCAGTTCTTC. It yields the protein CASSQEIRRGDEQFF.

The table lists this clone with a count of one. This chain joins TRBV5-1 and TRBJ2-7; D ambiguous. V was pared by 4 bases and J by 1 base, with 6 bases between. The CDR3 has 12 amino acids. CDR1 is SGHRS and CDR2 is YFSETQ in the germline V gene. In DNA, the CDR3 is TGCGCCAGCAGCCTTCCTTCCTACGAGCAGTACTTC. Its protein product is CASSLPSYEQYF.

This chain links TRBV7-8 with TRBJ2-5; a weak D match, TRBD2 (5 bases). V lost 5 bases and J lost 4, with 5 bases in between. The CDR3 spans 11 residues. Germline V gene data show CDR1 as SGHVS and CDR2 as FQNEAQ. CDR3 DNA: TGTGCCAGCAGCACTAGAGAGACCCAGTACTTC. Translating it yields CASSTRETQYF.

V gene TRBV28 combines with J gene TRBJ2-7, with TRBD1 as a possible D gene (5 bases). CDR3 length: 13 amino acids. Germline V gene sequence: CDR1 MDHEN, CDR2 SYDVKM. Between the trimmed V and J ends, which lost 5 bases and 2 bases, there was a span of 10 bases. The CDR3 bases are TGTGCCAGCAGTGACAGTGCAGCCTACGAGCAGTACTTC. It translates to CASSDSAAYEQYF.

The rearrangement uses TRBV30 and TRBJ1-2; TRBD1 matches 9 bases. CDR1 is GTSNPN, CDR2 SVGIG, per germline (reference sequence). The CDR3 sequence is 15 residues long. J was trimmed by 6 bases and V by 4 bases; bases with no gene match: 12. CDR3 sequence: CAWTRPGQGIDGYTF. Written as DNA, the CDR3 is TGTGCCTGGACCCGACCGGGACAGGGTATCGATGGCTACACCTTC.

The rearrangement uses TRBV28 and TRBJ1-4; 7 nucleotides match TRBD1. The CDR3 runs to 14 residues. The ends lost 5 bases at V and 7 bases at J; junction bases unmatched: 7. The germline V gene has CDR1 MDHEN and CDR2 SYDVKM. CDR3 nucleotide sequence: TGTGCCAGCAGTGCTACAGGGGTGAGTGAAAAACTGTTTTTT. This gives the protein CASSATGVSEKLFF.

This clone was recorded a few times. The V and J genes are TRBV28 and TRBJ1-6; TRBD1 is a possible D gene (5 bases). Trimming removed 5 bases at V and 3 bases at J, with 8 bases between. The V gene's germline CDR1 is MDHEN and CDR2 SYDVKM. CDR3 length equals 14 residues. The chain's CDR3 is CASSNTGYNSPLHF. The CDR3 DNA sequence: TGTGCCAGCAGTAATACAGGCTATAATTCACCCCTCCACTTT.

The genes are TRBV30 and TRBJ2-5; no clear D gene. V gave up 1 base and J gave up 4 bases, with 10 bases separating them. The CDR3 length is 13 residues. Germline values: CDR1 GTSNPN, CDR2 SVGIG (reference sequence). DNA of the CDR3: TGTGCCTGGAGTGGGGCCCCAAGAGAGACCCAGTACTTC. Amino acid sequence: CAWSGAPRETQYF.

V is TRBV6-1 and J is TRBJ1-3; 7 positions agree with TRBD1. V trimming: 4 bases; J trimming: 4 bases; junction bases outside the gene matches: 1. The germline V gene encodes CDR1 MNHNS and CDR2 SASEGT. This CDR3 has 13 residues. CDR3 DNA: TGTGCCAGCAGTGGGGGACAGGGAAACACCATATATTTT. Residues: CASSGGQGNTIYF.

The gene calls are TRBV5-1 and TRBJ2-5, with D perhaps matching TRBD2 (7 bases). V shed 4 bases and J shed 1 base, with 17 bases lying between them. This CDR3 is built from 16 residues. Germline-derived CDR1 and CDR2 are SGHRS and YFSETQ. The CDR3 loop is CASSLPKGGGQETQYF. DNA of the CDR3: TGCGCCAGCAGCCTCCCCAAGGGGGGGGGCCAAGAGACCCAGTACTTC.

Only one count was recorded for this clone. The V call is TRBV4-2, the J call TRBJ2-7; the match to TRBD2 covers 10 bases. Per germline, CDR1 LGHNA and CDR2 YNFKEQ. The V and J ends lost 6 bases and 5 bases, in that order; junction bases with no gene match: 7. CDR3 length: 14 residues. This chain's CDR3 is CASSWGTSVHEQYF. In DNA, the CDR3 is TGTGCCAGCAGTTGGGGGACTAGCGTGCACGAGCAGTACTTC.

This chain connects TRBV2 to TRBJ1-1, with D perhaps TRBD1 (5 bases). The germline gives CDR1 SNHLY, CDR2 FYNNEI. CDR3 length: 12 amino acids. Between the trimmed V and J ends, which lost 8 bases and 1 base, there was a span of 8 bases. CDR3 in amino acids: CASATGNTEAFF. The CDR3 nucleotides are TGTGCCAGCGCCACAGGGAACACTGAAGCTTTCTTT. Drawing the rest from reference TRBV2 and TRBJ1-1, the complete variable domain is EPEVTQTPSHQVTQMGQEVILRCVPISNHLYFYWYRQILGQKVEFLVSFYNNEISEKSEIFDDQFSVERPDGSNFTLKIRSTKLEDSAMYFCASATGNTEAFFGQGTRLTVV.